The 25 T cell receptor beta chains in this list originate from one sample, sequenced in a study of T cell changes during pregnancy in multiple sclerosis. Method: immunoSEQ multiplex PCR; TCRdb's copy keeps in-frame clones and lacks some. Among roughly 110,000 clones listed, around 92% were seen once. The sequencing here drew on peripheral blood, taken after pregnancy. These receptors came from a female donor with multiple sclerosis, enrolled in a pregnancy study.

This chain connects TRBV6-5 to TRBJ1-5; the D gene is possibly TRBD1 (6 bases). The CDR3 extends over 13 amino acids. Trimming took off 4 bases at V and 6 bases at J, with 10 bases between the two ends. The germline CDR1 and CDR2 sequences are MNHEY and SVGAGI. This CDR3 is CASSLTGFQPQHF. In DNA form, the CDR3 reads TGTGCCAGCAGTTTAACAGGGTTTCAGCCCCAGCATTTT.

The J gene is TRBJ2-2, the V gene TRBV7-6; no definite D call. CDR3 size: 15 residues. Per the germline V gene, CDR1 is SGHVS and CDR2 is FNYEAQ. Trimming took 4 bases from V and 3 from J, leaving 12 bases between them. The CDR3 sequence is CASSSEARDTGELFF. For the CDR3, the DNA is TGTGCCAGCAGCTCCGAGGCACGGGACACCGGGGAGCTGTTTTTT. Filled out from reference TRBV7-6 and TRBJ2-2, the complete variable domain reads GAGVSQSPRYKVTKRGQDVALRCDPISGHVSLYWYRQALGQGPEFLTYFNYEAQQDKSGLPNDRFSAERPEGSISTLTIQRTEQRDSAMYRCASSSEARDTGELFFGEGSRLTVL.

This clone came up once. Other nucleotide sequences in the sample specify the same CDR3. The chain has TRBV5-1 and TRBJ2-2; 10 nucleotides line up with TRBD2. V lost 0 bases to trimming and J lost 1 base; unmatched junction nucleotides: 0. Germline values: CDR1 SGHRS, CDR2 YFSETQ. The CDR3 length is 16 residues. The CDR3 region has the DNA TGCGCCAGCAGCTTGGGACTAGCGGGGAACACCGGGGAGCTGTTTTTT. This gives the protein CASSLGLAGNTGELFF.

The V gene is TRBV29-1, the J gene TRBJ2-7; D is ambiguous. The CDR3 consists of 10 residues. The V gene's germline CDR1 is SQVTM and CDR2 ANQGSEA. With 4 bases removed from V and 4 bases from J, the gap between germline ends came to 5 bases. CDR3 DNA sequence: TGCAGCGTTGCCAATTACGAGCAGTACTTC. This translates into CSVANYEQYF.

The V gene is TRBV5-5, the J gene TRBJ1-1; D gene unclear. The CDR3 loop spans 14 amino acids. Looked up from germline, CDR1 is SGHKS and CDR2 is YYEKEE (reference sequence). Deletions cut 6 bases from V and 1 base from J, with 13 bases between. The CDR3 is CASTTVAGNTEAFF. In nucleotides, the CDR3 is TGTGCCAGCACCACGGTGGCAGGGAACACTGAAGCTTTCTTT.

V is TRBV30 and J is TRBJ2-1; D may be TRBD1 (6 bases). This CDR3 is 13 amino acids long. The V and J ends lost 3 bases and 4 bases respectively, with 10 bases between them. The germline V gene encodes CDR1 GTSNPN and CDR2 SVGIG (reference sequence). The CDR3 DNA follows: TGTGCCTGGAGCCGACAGGCGTACAATGAGCAGTTCTTC. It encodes CAWSRQAYNEQFF.

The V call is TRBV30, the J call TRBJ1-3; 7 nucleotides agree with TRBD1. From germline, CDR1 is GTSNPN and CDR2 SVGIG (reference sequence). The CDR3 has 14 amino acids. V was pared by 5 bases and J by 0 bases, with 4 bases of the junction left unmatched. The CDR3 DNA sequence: TGTGCCTGGCGGACAGGACGCTCTGGAAACACCATATATTTT. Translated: CAWRTGRSGNTIYF.

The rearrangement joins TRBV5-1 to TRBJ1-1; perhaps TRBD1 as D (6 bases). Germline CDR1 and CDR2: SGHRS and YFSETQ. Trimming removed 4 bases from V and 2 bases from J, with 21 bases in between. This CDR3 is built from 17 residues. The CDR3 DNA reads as TGCGCCAGCAGCCTAATAGCGGGGGGCTCGGGAAACACTGAAGCTTTCTTT. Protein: CASSLIAGGSGNTEAFF.

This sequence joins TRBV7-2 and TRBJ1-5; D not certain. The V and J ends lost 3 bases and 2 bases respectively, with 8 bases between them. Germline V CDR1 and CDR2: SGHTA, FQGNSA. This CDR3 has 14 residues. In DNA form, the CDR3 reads TGTGCCAGCAGCTTCGAGTATGGCAATCAGCCCCAGCATTTT. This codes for CASSFEYGNQPQHF.

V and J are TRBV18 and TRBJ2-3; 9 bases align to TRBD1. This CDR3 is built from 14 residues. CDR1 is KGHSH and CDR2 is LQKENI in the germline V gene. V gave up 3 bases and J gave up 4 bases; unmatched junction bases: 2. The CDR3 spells CASSPWTGADTQYF. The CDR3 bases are TGTGCCAGCTCACCCTGGACAGGGGCAGATACGCAGTATTTT.

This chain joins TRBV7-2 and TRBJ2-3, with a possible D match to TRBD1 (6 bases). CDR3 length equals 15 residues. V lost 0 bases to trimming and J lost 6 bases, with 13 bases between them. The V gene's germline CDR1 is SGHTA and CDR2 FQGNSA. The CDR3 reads CASSLAGASADTQYF. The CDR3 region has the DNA TGTGCCAGCAGCTTAGCGGGGGCCTCCGCGGATACGCAGTATTTT. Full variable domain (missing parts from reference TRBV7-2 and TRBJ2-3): GAGVSQSPSNKVTEKGKDVELRCDPISGHTALYWYRQSLGQGLEFLIYFQGNSAPDKSGLPSDRFSAERTGGSVSTLTIQRTQQEDSAVYLCASSLAGASADTQYFGPGTRLTVL.

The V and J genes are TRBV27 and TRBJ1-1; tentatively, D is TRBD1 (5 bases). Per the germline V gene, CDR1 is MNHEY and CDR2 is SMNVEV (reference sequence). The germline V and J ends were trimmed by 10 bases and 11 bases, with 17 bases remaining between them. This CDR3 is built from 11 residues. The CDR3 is CANRQCNWAFF. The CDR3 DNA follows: TGTGCCAACCGACAGTGTAATTGGGCTTTCTTT.

CDR3 loop: CASSQGLTGPHHYEQYF. DNA of the CDR3: TGCGCCAGCAGCCAAGGGTTGACAGGCCCACACCACTACGAGCAGTACTTC. This rearrangement joins TRBV4-1 to TRBJ2-7; D might be TRBD1 (6 bases). The germline V gene encodes CDR1 MGHRA and CDR2 YSYEKL. The CDR3 covers 17 residues. V was trimmed by 1 base and J by 3 bases, leaving 19 bases between them.

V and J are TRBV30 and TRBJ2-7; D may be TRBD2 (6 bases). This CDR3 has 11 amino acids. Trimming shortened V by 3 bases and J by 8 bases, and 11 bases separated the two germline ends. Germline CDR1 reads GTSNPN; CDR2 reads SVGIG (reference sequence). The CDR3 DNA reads TGTGCCTGGAGCCCGGGGGAAAAGCAGTACTTC. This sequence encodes CAWSPGEKQYF.

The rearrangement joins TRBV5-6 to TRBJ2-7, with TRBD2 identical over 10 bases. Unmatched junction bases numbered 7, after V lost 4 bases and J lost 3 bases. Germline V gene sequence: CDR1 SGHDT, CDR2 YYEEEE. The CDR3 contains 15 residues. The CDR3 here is CASSPSGSSLYEQYF. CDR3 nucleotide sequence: TGTGCCAGCAGCCCTAGCGGGAGTTCTCTCTACGAGCAGTACTTC.

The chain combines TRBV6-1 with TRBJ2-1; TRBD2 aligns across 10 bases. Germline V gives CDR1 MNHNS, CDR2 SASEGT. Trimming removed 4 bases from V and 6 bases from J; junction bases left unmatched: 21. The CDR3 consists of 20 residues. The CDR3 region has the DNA TGTGCCAGCAGTGTGCGCCGGGGAGTAGCGGGAGGCCCTAGTAGCAATGAGCAGTTCTTC. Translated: CASSVRRGVAGGPSSNEQFF.

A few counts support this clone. In DNA, the CDR3 is TGTGCCAGCAGCCAAGAGTGGCAGGGGGATGAAAAACTGTTTTTT. Its translation is CASSQEWQGDEKLFF. This chain uses TRBV4-2 with TRBJ1-4, with 7 bases matching TRBD1. The junction had 4 bases not matched to a gene; V was cut back by 0 bases and J by 6 bases. This CDR3 has 15 residues. The V gene's germline CDR1 is LGHNA and CDR2 YNFKEQ.

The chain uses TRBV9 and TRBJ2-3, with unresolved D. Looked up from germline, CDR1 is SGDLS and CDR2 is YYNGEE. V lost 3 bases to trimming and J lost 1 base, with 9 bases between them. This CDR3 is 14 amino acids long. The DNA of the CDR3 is TGTGCCAGCAGCGCAGTCACAGGCACAGATACGCAGTATTTT. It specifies CASSAVTGTDTQYF.

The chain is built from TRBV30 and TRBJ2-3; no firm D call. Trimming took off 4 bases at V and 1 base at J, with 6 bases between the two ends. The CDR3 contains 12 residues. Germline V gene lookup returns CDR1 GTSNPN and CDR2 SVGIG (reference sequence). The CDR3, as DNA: TGTGCCTGGAACCGGGGCACAGATACGCAGTATTTT. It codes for CAWNRGTDTQYF.

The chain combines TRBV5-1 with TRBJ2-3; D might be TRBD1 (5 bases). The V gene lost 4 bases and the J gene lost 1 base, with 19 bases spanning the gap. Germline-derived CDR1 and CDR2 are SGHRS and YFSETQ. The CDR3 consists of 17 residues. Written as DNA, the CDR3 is TGCGCCAGCAGCGATTGGGGCATAACAGACGGCACAGATACGCAGTATTTT. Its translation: CASSDWGITDGTDTQYF. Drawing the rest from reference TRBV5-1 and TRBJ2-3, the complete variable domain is KAGVTQTPRYLIKTRGQQVTLSCSPISGHRSVSWYQQTPGQGLQFLFEYFSETQRNKGNFPGRFSGRQFSNSRSEMNVSTLELGDSALYLCASSDWGITDGTDTQYFGPGTRLTVL.

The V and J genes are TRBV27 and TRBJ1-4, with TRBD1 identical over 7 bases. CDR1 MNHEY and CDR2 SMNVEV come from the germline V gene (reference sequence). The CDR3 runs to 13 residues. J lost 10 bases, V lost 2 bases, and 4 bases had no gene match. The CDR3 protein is CASSLPSGGKLFF. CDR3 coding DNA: TGTGCCAGCAGTTTACCCTCAGGGGGAAAACTGTTTTTT. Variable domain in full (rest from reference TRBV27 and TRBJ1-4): EAQVTQNPRYLITVTGKKLTVTCSQNMNHEYMSWYRQDPGLGLRQIYYSMNVEVTDKGDVPEGYKVSRKEKRNFPLILESPSPNQTSLYFCASSLPSGGKLFFGSGTQLSVL.

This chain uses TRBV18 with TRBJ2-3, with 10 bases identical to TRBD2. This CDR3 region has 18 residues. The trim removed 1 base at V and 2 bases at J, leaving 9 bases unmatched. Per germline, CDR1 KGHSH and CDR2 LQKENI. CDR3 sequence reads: CASSPLHTSGALTDTQYF. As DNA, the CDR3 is TGTGCCAGCTCACCACTACATACTAGCGGGGCCCTCACAGATACGCAGTATTTT.

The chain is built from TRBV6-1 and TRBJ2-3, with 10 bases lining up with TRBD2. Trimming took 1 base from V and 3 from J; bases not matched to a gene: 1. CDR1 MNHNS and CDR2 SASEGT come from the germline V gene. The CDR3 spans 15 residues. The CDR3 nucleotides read TGTGCCAGCAGTGAAGTGACTAGCGGGACAGATACGCAGTATTTT. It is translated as CASSEVTSGTDTQYF.

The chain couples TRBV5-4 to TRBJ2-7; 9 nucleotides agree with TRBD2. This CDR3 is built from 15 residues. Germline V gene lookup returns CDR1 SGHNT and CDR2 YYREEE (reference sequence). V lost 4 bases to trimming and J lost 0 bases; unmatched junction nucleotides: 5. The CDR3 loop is CASSPSGVSSYEQYF. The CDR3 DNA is TGTGCCAGCAGCCCTAGCGGGGTAAGCTCCTACGAGCAGTACTTC.

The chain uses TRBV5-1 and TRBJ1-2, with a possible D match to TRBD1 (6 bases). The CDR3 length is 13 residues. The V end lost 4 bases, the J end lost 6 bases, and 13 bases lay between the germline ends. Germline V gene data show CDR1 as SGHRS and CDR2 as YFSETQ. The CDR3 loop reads CASSPGGWDGYTF. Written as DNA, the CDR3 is TGCGCCAGCAGCCCTGGGGGCTGGGATGGCTACACCTTC.